This TCR beta chain appears in the sequencing data of a study of cytomegalovirus exposure and HLA in healthy donors (dated by TCRdb to about 2017). For the wider study: In an earlier analysis of under 750 of the donors, 250 to 300 Gb of sequence data and about 110 million unique TCR beta sequences from about 179 million T cells were reported. Along with the roughly 610-subject first cohort, a separate validation cohort of 120 different subjects was used. To study patterns of TCR occurrence, a later analysis re-analyzed previously published TCR beta repertoires from several hundred donors and added high-resolution HLA genotyping. Alongside the repertoire data, information on donor age, sex, ethnicity and CMV serostatus was compiled. An early release covering roughly 600 HLA-typed donors comprised roughly 300 gigabases of sequencing data and roughly 86 million unique TCR sequences. In the later analysis, no new phenotypic data were used to find candidate immune exposures; instead, reliance was placed on TCR beta sequences and their occurrence across donors. The study used immunosequencing to profile the T cell repertoires of approximately 690 subjects and linked those repertoires to cytomegalovirus serostatus. The aim of the study was to test whether cataloging public T cell receptors could identify signatures of past pathogen exposure. About five DR-DQ haplotypes were treated as single units for association and clustering because of strong linkage in the cohort. Among about 360 genotyped donors of the cohort, an average of about 240,000 unique TCR beta nucleotide sequences were sequenced per donor, around 20% of them non-productive. An earlier analysis of 587 of the donors applied high-throughput TCR beta sequencing to assess whether each TCR beta V gene segment acted as functional or pseudogenic. To predict cytomegalovirus infection status, the study brought together high-throughput TCR immunosequencing, statistical association of individual TCRs with disease status, and machine learning. Of the approximately 370 genotyped donors, less than 85% were placed in the genetic ancestry cluster associated with self-reported Caucasian donors. HLA typing covered class I and class II loci at four-digit resolution. Typing coverage differed by locus: A, B, C, DRB1 and DQB1 were typed in roughly 620-630 donors, DQA1 in 522, DPA1 in 600 to 610, and DPB1 in about 450. A later genetic analysis used genome-wide SNP genotypes for about three fifths of the roughly 700 donors, treating that subset as a discovery cohort. Every repertoire in the discovery cohort had been generated on one and the same sequencing platform. Broader findings and caveats from the paper: The study gave a list of 150 to 200 TCR beta chains associated with cytomegalovirus. In a later analysis, the rate of TCR association differed among HLA loci, with DRB1 alleles having the most associated TCRs and HLA-C alleles having the fewest. Because some donors lacked HLA typing at each locus, the association tests relied only on the typed subset. Several of the top co-occurrence clusters appeared to be linked to parvovirus B19, influenza, CMV and Epstein-Barr virus, according to a later analysis. A cluster of highly shared sequence variants was judged likely to represent a technical artifact of the sequencing pipeline. In an earlier analysis of around 600 of the donors, most TCR beta V segments were observed in productive rearrangements about 87% or about 30% of the time, broadly matching IMGT annotations. When HLA alleles, especially DR and DQ, strongly co-occurred, attributing TCR associations to individual alleles was difficult. Because counts were too low, around 17 rarely observed V segments, including chromosome 9 orphons, were left out of the earlier analysis of over 550 of the donors. Some IMGT-functional V segments, including TRBV6-2 and TRBV6-3, could not be distinguished by the 87-base-pair reads and were therefore excluded. Linkage disequilibrium might explain the correlated functional status among segregating V segments, but an unknown experimental factor could not be ruled out. A later analysis found that HLA-associated TCR beta chains were more clonally expanded and had lower generation probabilities than equally common non-associated chains. CMV serostatus was the only immune exposure information available for the cohort. Compared with the approximately 670-donor mean, donors in an Asian-associated ancestry cluster had fewer N-insertions in productive TCRs, according to a later genetic analysis. Presence/absence analyses assumed roughly uniform sequencing depth across donors, an assumption that may not hold. At a false discovery rate of 0.05, a later analysis linked around 17,000 TCR beta sequences to specific HLA alleles. This cohort had only TCR beta chains sequenced, and the lack of alpha or paired-chain data limited which features could be detected. A further reported finding was that TCR beta sequences accurately predicted the HLA-A and HLA-B alleles for most subjects in the first cohort. It was suggested by the authors that the approach could potentially be generalized to other disease states and immunological phenotypes. In vitro tests confirmed that a few of the cytomegalovirus-associated TCR beta chains recognize cytomegalovirus antigens. A later analysis found that most CMV-associated TCR beta chains appeared HLA-restricted, with HLA associations seemingly driven largely by CMV exposure. Most TCR sequences were seen in very few donors, while some public TCRs were found in many individuals. V-gene and J-gene trimming of TCR beta chains was associated with a missense DCLRE1C variant in a later genetic analysis, and the association was replicated in an independent cohort. Cytomegalovirus status was reported to be diagnosed by the classifier with high specificity and sensitivity in both the original and validation cohorts.

The receptor library was made with the immunoSEQ multiplex PCR assay. For the multiplex PCR, a mixture combining 60 forward primers for TCR Vbeta segments and 13 reverse primers for TCR Jbeta segments was used. The CDR3 region of rearranged TCR beta genes was amplified from genomic DNA with a multiplex PCR assay. On the Illumina HiSeq System, the amplified TCR beta libraries were sequenced as 87-base-pair reads. The source study handled its data this way. Across the 700 or so repertoires, a later analysis counted tens of millions of unique TCR beta chains, roughly 11 million of which were shared by at least two donors. A nearest-neighbor algorithm error-corrected the raw reads and collapsed the reads into unique sequences, merging closely related sequences to remove PCR and sequencing errors. V, D and J gene segments were assigned by aligning CDR3 sequences to IMGT reference sequences. For a sequence to be retained, a match of at least six nucleotides to both a V gene segment and a J gene segment was required. Rearrangements were called productive when the CDR3 lacked stop codons and stayed in frame with V and J; all others were non-productive. Following IMGT convention, CDR3 was defined as the stretch from the second conserved V-encoded cysteine to the conserved J-encoded phenylalanine. The earlier analysis of roughly 590 of the donors excluded sequences that lacked an unambiguous match to a single V gene segment. In an earlier analysis of 450 to 750 of the donors, a V segment was called functional when productive rearrangements were above 56.7%, and segregating when the standard deviation between donors exceeded 5%. A statistical classification framework was built for diagnosing cytomegalovirus status from the catalog of TCR beta chain sequences. In a later analysis, TCR nucleotide sequences were compared against IMGT/GENE-DB human TR gene sequences so that V and J genes could be assigned. In a later analysis, CDR3 sequences and most-parsimonious VDJ recombination scenarios were assigned using the TCRdist pipeline. In a later analysis, each TCR beta chain was defined by its CDR3 amino acid sequence together with its V-gene family, and reads without a unique V-gene family were excluded. In a later analysis, 450 to 600 highly shared, low-generation-probability nucleotide sequences were removed to address suspected cross-contamination and a sequencing artifact. In a later analysis, a clonal expansion index for each public chain was calculated from normalized within-repertoire ranks of inferred template counts. Generation probabilities in a later analysis came from a VDJ recombination model fitted to out-of-frame rearrangements, and those results were checked against IGoR. In a later analysis, TCR-TCR, TCR-HLA and TCR-CMV co-occurrence was scored with hypergeometric tests, and a repertoire-size bias correction was applied to TCR pairs. False discovery rates were estimated in a later analysis by permuting HLA or CMV assignments 20 times. A later analysis grouped co-occurring TCRs with DBSCAN, adding TCRdist sequence similarity when clustering within HLA-allele-positive subsets. For co-occurrence clustering, repertoires with fewer than 30,000 or more than 120,000 public chains were excluded, along with a handful of repertoires with anomalous nucleotide sharing. This is the immuneACCESS table as TCRdb keeps it, with only in-frame sequences that have V and J called. A part of the clones is gone; compared with another copy, unresolved V genes explain less than half, and the rest is unexplained. V, J and clone size derive from that table, while D and trimming were established from the DNA sequence. The table for this sample lists 130,000 to 150,000 clones; approximately 80% of them were counted only once. Jointly, the top ten make up about 5.2% of the sample.

The germline V gene (reference sequence) sets CDR1 to SEHNR and CDR2 to FQNEAQ. V is shortened by 5 bases, J by 3 bases, and the region joining them spans 16 bases. The CDR3 contains 15 residues, cysteine and phenylalanine counted. Only the CDR3 region is kept as DNA, spanning 45 bases read in frame from base 1. This clone was counted once. What antigen it recognizes has not been identified. No base qualities exist here, and no much larger clone lies one base off it. The cohort comprised several hundred healthy bone marrow donors. At the time of sampling, every cohort member was nominally healthy, though immune exposures that went unrecorded were likely present. The donor tested CMV seropositive and was one of the 289 seropositive cohort members. A peripheral blood sample was collected from each donor, and TCR beta sequencing was performed on peripheral blood mononuclear cells. The Qiagen DNeasy Blood Extraction Kit was used to extract genomic DNA from the blood cell samples.

The rearranged chain carries TRBV7-9 and TRBJ2-5, with TRBD1 tentatively as D gene (6 bases match). The clonotype comes from a man aged 30 to 45 in good health and CMV-seropositive. The sample taken for sequencing was PBMCs. The CDR3 region reads CASSQPLTGKETQYF. The DNA sequence reads TGTGCCAGCAGCCAACCATTAACAGGGAAAGAGACCCAGTACTTC.